The 18 T cell receptor beta chains below were found in one sample sequenced in a study of cytomegalovirus exposure and HLA in healthy donors. 60 Vbeta and 13 Jbeta primers were used in PCR. Assay used: immunoSEQ multiplex PCR; TCRdb lists only in-frame clones, some missing. Of about 200,000 clones in the sample, about 80% are singletons; the top ten hold roughly 1.5%. The sequencing input was PBMCs. These TCRs come from a girl between 5 and 17 years old in good health and CMV-seronegative.

This chain joins TRBV28 and TRBJ1-2, with unresolved D. Trimming removed 4 bases from V and 2 bases from J, with 5 bases in between. Germline assignment: CDR1 MDHEN and CDR2 SYDVKM. The CDR3 length is 12 residues. CDR3 region: CASSSVNYGYTF. For the CDR3, the DNA is TGTGCCAGCAGTTCCGTGAACTATGGCTACACCTTC.

This clone was counted a few times. This chain links TRBV4-2 with TRBJ2-3; 8 bases agree with TRBD2. This CDR3 has 19 residues. The germline gives CDR1 LGHNA, CDR2 YNFKEQ. V lost 2 bases, J lost 0 bases, and 13 bases stayed unmatched. In DNA, the CDR3 is TGTGCCAGCAGCCAAAGTACTGCGGGGGGAAGAACTAGCACAGATACGCAGTATTTT. Translation gives CASSQSTAGGRTSTDTQYF.

This clone was observed a single time. The CDR3 sequence: CSVEDRGGTSGSSYEQYF. In DNA form, the CDR3 reads TGCAGCGTTGAAGATCGTGGAGGGACTAGCGGGAGTAGCTACGAGCAGTACTTC. The chain recombines TRBV29-1 with TRBJ2-7; TRBD2 matches 14 bases. The CDR3 totals 18 residues. The junction had 10 bases not matched to a gene; V was cut back by 0 bases and J by 3 bases. Germline assignment: CDR1 SQVTM and CDR2 ANQGSEA.

V gene TRBV6-5 combines with J gene TRBJ1-1; no reliable D call. The length of the CDR3 is 13 residues. Trimming left V 0 bases short and J 6 bases short, with 8 bases between. Per germline, CDR1 MNHEY and CDR2 SVGAGI. CDR3 region: CASSYSTPAEAFF. CDR3 coding DNA: TGTGCCAGCAGTTACTCGACTCCCGCTGAAGCTTTCTTT.

V usage is TRBV4-3 and J usage is TRBJ2-7; D might be TRBD1 (5 bases). Germline assignment: CDR1 LGHNA and CDR2 YSLEER. CDR3 length equals 17 residues. V dropped 2 bases and J dropped 2 bases, with 19 bases sitting between them. Here the CDR3 reads CASSQRGPKGLAYEQYF. CDR3 bases: TGCGCCAGCAGCCAAAGGGGTCCGAAGGGGCTAGCCTACGAGCAGTACTTC.

This sequence joins TRBV6-1 and TRBJ2-5, with 14 bases lining up with TRBD2. The trim removed 2 bases at V and 1 base at J, leaving 9 bases unmatched. In germline, CDR1 is MNHNS, CDR2 SASEGT. The CDR3 contains 19 residues. In nucleotides, the CDR3 is TGTGCCAGCAGTGAATCGGTCCCGGGACTAGCGGGAGCCCAAGAGACCCAGTACTTC. The encoded protein is CASSESVPGLAGAQETQYF.

This chain links TRBV27 with TRBJ2-5; 9 nucleotides line up with TRBD1. The junction had 8 bases not matched to a gene; V was cut back by 5 bases and J by 1 base. Germline CDR1 and CDR2: MNHEY and SMNVEV (reference sequence). The CDR3 covers 16 residues. CDR3 in amino acids: CASSLRLTGGQETQYF. Written as DNA, the CDR3 is TGTGCCAGCAGTCTGAGACTGACAGGGGGCCAAGAGACCCAGTACTTC.

The V call is TRBV7-3, the J call TRBJ2-1; the D gene is possibly TRBD2 (5 bases). Germline V gene lookup returns CDR1 SGHTA and CDR2 FQGTGA. Trimming shortened V by 1 base and J by 8 bases, and 15 bases separated the two germline ends. The CDR3 runs 15 residues. The CDR3 spells CASSLNGLQLDEQFF. The CDR3 region has the DNA TGTGCCAGCAGCTTAAACGGACTTCAATTGGATGAGCAGTTCTTC.

This CDR3 is CASSLRMSGYTF. The CDR3 DNA reads as TGTGCCAGCAGCTTACGTATGTCCGGCTACACCTTC. This chain links TRBV7-2 with TRBJ1-2, with D unresolved. Deletions cut 2 bases from V and 8 bases from J, with 9 bases between. This CDR3 is built from 12 residues. The germline V gene encodes CDR1 SGHTA and CDR2 FQGNSA.

The V and J genes are TRBV6-5 and TRBJ1-5; a possible D gene is TRBD1 (5 bases). This CDR3 spans 15 amino acids. Trimming took 6 bases from V and 6 from J, leaving 18 bases between them. Germline CDR1 is MNHEY and CDR2 is SVGAGI. The CDR3 bases are TGTGCCAGCAGAACCACCCAGGGTTCGAGTCAGCCCCAGCATTTT. Translating it yields CASRTTQGSSQPQHF.

This chain connects TRBV7-9 to TRBJ1-4; no definite D call. CDR1 SEHNR and CDR2 FQNEAQ come from the germline V gene (reference sequence). Trimming took off 3 bases at V and 4 bases at J, with 12 bases between the two ends. The CDR3 totals 15 residues. The CDR3 DNA reads as TGTGCCAGCAGCTTTGAATCGGGGTATAATGAAAAACTGTTTTTT. This sequence encodes CASSFESGYNEKLFF.

The gene calls are TRBV6-5 and TRBJ2-7; 11 positions match TRBD2. J gave up 1 base and V 6 bases, and 5 bases lay outside the gene matches. This CDR3 has 15 amino acids. Germline V gene lookup returns CDR1 MNHEY and CDR2 SVGAGI. The CDR3 DNA is TGTGCCAGCAGACTACTAGCGGGAGAATCCTACGAGCAGTACTTC. Amino acid sequence: CASRLLAGESYEQYF.

The genes are TRBV15 and TRBJ2-7; 7 bases match TRBD2. Germline V gene sequence: CDR1 LNHNV, CDR2 YYDKDF (reference sequence). CDR3 length equals 15 residues. Unmatched junction bases numbered 3, after V lost 1 base and J lost 0 bases. CDR3 sequence: CATSRGGGSSYEQYF. The CDR3 DNA is TGTGCCACCAGCAGAGGGGGGGGTAGCTCCTACGAGCAGTACTTC.

V gene TRBV11-1 combines with J gene TRBJ1-1; D is uncertain. The V gene's germline CDR1 is SGHAT and CDR2 FQDESV (reference sequence). The CDR3 covers 13 residues. Trimming pared 5 bases from V and 1 base from J, leaving 8 bases between. This CDR3 is CASSPSENTEAFF. The CDR3 nucleotides are TGTGCCAGCAGCCCATCAGAGAACACTGAAGCTTTCTTT. Using reference TRBV11-1 and TRBJ1-1 for the parts outside the CDR3, the full variable domain is EAEVAQSPRYKITEKSQAVAFWCDPISGHATLYWYRQILGQGPELLVQFQDESVVDDSQLPKDRFSAERLKGVDSTLKIQPAELGDSAMYLCASSPSENTEAFFGQGTRLTVV.

V gene TRBV6-1 combines with J gene TRBJ1-2; 7 bases line up with TRBD1. Unmatched junction bases numbered 11, after V lost 6 bases and J lost 4 bases. The CDR3 contains 15 residues. The germline V gene has CDR1 MNHNS and CDR2 SASEGT. The CDR3 DNA reads TGTGCCAGCAGCTCCCCTCGACAGGGTATCTATGGCTACACCTTC. Protein: CASSSPRQGIYGYTF.

The rearrangement uses TRBV7-9 and TRBJ2-6; D is undetermined. Germline CDR1 SEHNR, CDR2 FQNEAQ (reference sequence). The CDR3 loop spans 14 amino acids. Trimming took off 10 bases at V and 2 bases at J, with 12 bases between the two ends. As DNA, the CDR3 is TGTGCCACCGAAGCAGGTGCTGGGGCCAACGTCCTGACTTTC. Its protein product is CATEAGAGANVLTF.

The chain links TRBV30 to TRBJ2-3; 9 bases line up with TRBD2. The germline CDR1 and CDR2 sequences are GTSNPN and SVGIG (reference sequence). This CDR3 region has 14 residues. V was clipped by 3 bases and J by 11 bases; unmatched bases: 12. CDR3 protein: CAWRNSGGLRGQYF. For the CDR3, the DNA is TGTGCCTGGAGGAATAGCGGGGGACTGAGGGGGCAGTATTTT.

The genes are TRBV6-5 and TRBJ1-2; 8 nucleotides agree with TRBD1. This CDR3 has 14 residues. J was trimmed by 7 bases and V by 2 bases; bases with no gene match: 6. Germline V gene sequence: CDR1 MNHEY, CDR2 SVGAGI. The CDR3 is CASSYGQGGGGYTF. CDR3 DNA sequence: TGTGCCAGCAGTTACGGACAGGGCGGGGGTGGCTACACCTTC.